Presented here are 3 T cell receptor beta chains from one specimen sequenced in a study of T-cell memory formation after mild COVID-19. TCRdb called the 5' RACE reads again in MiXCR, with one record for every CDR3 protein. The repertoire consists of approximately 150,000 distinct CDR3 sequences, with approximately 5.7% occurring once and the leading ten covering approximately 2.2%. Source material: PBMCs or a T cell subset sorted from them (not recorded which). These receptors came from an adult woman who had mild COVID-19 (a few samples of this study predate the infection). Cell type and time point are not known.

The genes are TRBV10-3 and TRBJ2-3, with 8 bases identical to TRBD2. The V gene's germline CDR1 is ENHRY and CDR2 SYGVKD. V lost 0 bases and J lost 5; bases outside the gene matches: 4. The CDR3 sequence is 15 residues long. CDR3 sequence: CAISESRLAGDTQYF. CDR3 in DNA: TGTGCCATCAGTGAGTCGAGGCTAGCGGGAGATACGCAGTATTTT.

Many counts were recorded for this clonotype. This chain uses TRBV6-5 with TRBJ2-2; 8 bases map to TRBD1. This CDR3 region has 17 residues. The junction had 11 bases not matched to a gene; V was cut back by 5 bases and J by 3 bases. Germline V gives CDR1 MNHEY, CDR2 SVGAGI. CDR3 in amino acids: CASSRKVTGVDTGELFF. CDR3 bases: TGTGCCAGCAGTAGAAAGGTGACAGGGGTGGACACCGGGGAGCTGTTTTTT.

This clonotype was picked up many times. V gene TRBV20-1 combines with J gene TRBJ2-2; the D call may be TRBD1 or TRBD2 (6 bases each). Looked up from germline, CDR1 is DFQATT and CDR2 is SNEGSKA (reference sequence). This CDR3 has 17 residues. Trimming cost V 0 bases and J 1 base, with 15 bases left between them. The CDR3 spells CSARDPGGPGNTGELFF. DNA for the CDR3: TGCAGTGCTAGAGATCCTGGGGGGCCTGGGAACACCGGGGAGCTGTTTTTT.